This entry lists 22 T cell receptor beta chains sequenced from one sample in a study of control samples from healthy donors and cancer patients. Clones were read by immunoSEQ multiplex PCR, and TCRdb kept only the in-frame ones, dropping some. Of around 150,000 clones in the sample, roughly 94% were seen once. The sample consisted of blood. These receptors came from a woman in her forties in good health.

This clone turned up a few times. The chain has TRBV7-2 and TRBJ1-2; 7 nucleotides line up with TRBD1. V trimming: 2 bases; J trimming: 5 bases; junction bases outside the gene matches: 11. The length of the CDR3 is 16 residues. Germline V gene data show CDR1 as SGHTA and CDR2 as FQGNSA. The CDR3, as DNA: TGTGCCAGCAGCTTAACATCGACAGGGCCCGATTATGGCTACACCTTC. Its protein is CASSLTSTGPDYGYTF.

The chain links TRBV6-4 to TRBJ1-1; no firm D call. The CDR3 sequence is 14 residues long. Germline-derived CDR1 and CDR2 are MRHNA and SNTAGT. The ends were cut back, 4 bases at V and 5 bases at J, with 14 bases in the middle. The CDR3 nucleotides are TGTGCCAGCAGTGCCAACCCTATTGGGACTGAAGCTTTCTTT. This codes for CASSANPIGTEAFF.

The chain combines TRBV18 with TRBJ1-1; unclear D gene. Germline CDR1 reads KGHSH; CDR2 reads LQKENI. The CDR3 consists of 15 residues. V gave up 6 bases and J gave up 1 base, with 15 bases separating them. CDR3 region: CASSRETIPNTEAFF. DNA of the CDR3: TGTGCCAGCTCCCGTGAAACAATTCCGAACACTGAAGCTTTCTTT.

This clone has just one count. The genes are TRBV23-1 and TRBJ1-4; D not certain. TRBV23-1 is annotated as an ORF whose role is uncertain. This CDR3 contains 16 residues. V dropped 0 bases and J dropped 5 bases, with 13 bases sitting between them. For the CDR3, the DNA is TGCGCCAGCAGTCAATCGACGATCCTTTCAAATGAAAAACTGTTTTTT. Amino acid sequence: CASSQSTILSNEKLFF.

A word on this clone: The sample holds other DNA sequences that translate to the same CDR3. CDR3 amino acids: CASSYRTGETEAFF. CDR3 DNA sequence: TGTGCCAGCAGTTACCGCACAGGGGAGACTGAAGCTTTCTTT. The J gene is TRBJ1-1, the V gene TRBV6-5; 7 nucleotides align to TRBD1. J gave up 5 bases and V 2 bases, and 5 bases lay outside the gene matches. Germline CDR1 reads MNHEY; CDR2 reads SVGAGI. CDR3 length: 14 residues.

The rearrangement uses TRBV19 and TRBJ1-2; D unclear. The CDR3 loop spans 16 amino acids. The germline CDR1 and CDR2 sequences are LNHDA and SQIVND (reference sequence). Trimming cost V 6 bases and J 2 bases, with 19 bases left between them. CDR3 residues: CASSLKGSGGNYGYTF. The CDR3 DNA reads TGTGCCAGTAGCCTCAAAGGGTCAGGAGGCAACTATGGCTACACCTTC.

The rearrangement joins TRBV9 to TRBJ2-3; perhaps TRBD2 as D (5 bases). The V end was cut by 4 bases, the J end by 5 bases, with 5 bases between. The CDR3 has 11 amino acids. Germline CDR1 reads SGDLS; CDR2 reads YYNGEE. The CDR3 sequence is CASSRGDTQYF. The CDR3 DNA reads TGTGCCAGCAGCCGGGGAGATACGCAGTATTTT. The full variable domain, with the rest looked up from reference TRBV9 and TRBJ2-3, is DSGVTQTPKHLITATGQRVTLRCSPRSGDLSVYWYQQSLDQGLQFLIQYYNGEERAKGNILERFSAQQFPDLHSELNLSSLELGDSALYFCASSRGDTQYFGPGTRLTVL.

This chain uses TRBV3-1 (or the pseudogene TRBV3-2) with TRBJ2-5; D is perhaps TRBD1 (6 bases). Germline CDR1 LGHDT, CDR2 YNNKEL (reference sequence). This CDR3 has 15 residues. With 2 bases removed from V and 5 bases from J, the gap between germline ends came to 15 bases. The CDR3 sequence: CASSQFEGVGETQYF. In DNA, the CDR3 is TGTGCCAGCAGCCAATTTGAGGGGGTAGGGGAGACCCAGTACTTC.

V and J are TRBV6-5 and TRBJ2-3, with D tentatively TRBD1 or TRBD2 (5 bases each). Germline V gene data show CDR1 as MNHEY and CDR2 as SVGAGI. The CDR3 consists of 16 residues. Trimming removed 4 bases at V and 1 base at J, with 15 bases between. The CDR3 DNA reads TGTGCCAGCAGTTCCCCCAGGGACCCCGGCACAGATACGCAGTATTTT. Its protein is CASSSPRDPGTDTQYF.

J is TRBJ1-4 and V is TRBV9, with 10 bases matching TRBD1. V shed 0 bases, J shed 7 bases, and the junction held 6 bases outside the gene matches. The CDR3 runs to 16 residues. Germline V CDR1 and CDR2: SGDLS, YYNGEE. The CDR3 sequence is CASSVAPGQGSEKLFF. CDR3 in DNA: TGTGCCAGCAGCGTAGCTCCGGGACAGGGGAGTGAAAAACTGTTTTTT.

This clone was observed a single time. This sample includes further DNA sequences coding for the same CDR3. The chain has TRBV7-2 and TRBJ1-6; D is undetermined. CDR1 SGHTA and CDR2 FQGNSA come from the germline V gene. V was pared by 1 base and J by 7 bases, with 8 bases between. This CDR3 is 14 amino acids long. The CDR3 sequence: CASSLVPENSPLHF. The CDR3 DNA reads TGTGCCAGCAGCTTAGTGCCCGAAAATTCACCCCTCCACTTT.

This chain joins TRBV9 and TRBJ1-2; possibly TRBD1 for D (5 bases). CDR1 is SGDLS, CDR2 YYNGEE, per germline. The CDR3 consists of 13 residues. Trimming removed 1 base from V and 6 bases from J, with 10 bases in between. The CDR3 reads CASSVSGTDGYTF. The CDR3 coding sequence is TGTGCCAGCAGCGTAAGCGGGACCGATGGCTACACCTTC.

The chain couples TRBV4-1 to TRBJ1-4, with D unresolved. V lost 0 bases and J 5 bases, leaving 10 bases between the germline ends. Germline CDR1 reads MGHRA; CDR2 reads YSYEKL. CDR3 length: 15 residues. The CDR3 sequence is CASSQERLRNEKLFF. In nucleotides, the CDR3 is TGCGCCAGCAGCCAAGAGCGGCTCCGGAATGAAAAACTGTTTTTT.

This chain uses TRBV4-2 with TRBJ1-5; weak D call: TRBD1 (5 bases). Germline CDR1 and CDR2: LGHNA and YNFKEQ. There are 17 residues in the CDR3. V lost 3 bases, J lost 2 bases, and 17 bases lay in between. CDR3 loop: CASSHATDQGGNQPQHF. The CDR3 DNA is TGTGCCAGCAGCCACGCGACGGATCAGGGTGGCAATCAGCCCCAGCATTTT.

The V gene is TRBV10-3, the J gene TRBJ1-1; tentatively, D is TRBD1 (6 bases). Looked up from germline, CDR1 is ENHRY and CDR2 is SYGVKD. Between the trimmed V and J ends, which lost 6 bases and 3 bases, there was a span of 14 bases. The CDR3 totals 14 residues. CDR3 sequence reads: CAISGGAGDTEAFF. The DNA for the CDR3 is TGTGCCATCAGCGGGGGGGCTGGGGACACTGAAGCTTTCTTT.

The chain uses TRBV5-1 and TRBJ2-1; tentative D call: TRBD2 (6 bases). From germline, CDR1 is SGHRS and CDR2 YFSETQ. The CDR3 contains 16 residues. V was clipped by 3 bases and J by 7 bases, with 20 bases between them. The CDR3, as DNA: TGCGCCAGCAGCTCCGGGAGCTCGCTTTCTGGTAATGAGCAGTTCTTC. Its translation is CASSSGSSLSGNEQFF.

The genes are TRBV3-1 (or the pseudogene TRBV3-2) and TRBJ1-1; D unresolved. V dropped 4 bases and J dropped 6 bases, with 9 bases sitting between them. The CDR3 runs 12 residues. Germline V CDR1 and CDR2: LGHDT, YNNKEL (reference sequence). CDR3 nucleotide sequence: TGTGCCAGCAGCCTCTTCGGGGCTGAAGCTTTCTTT. Translating gives CASSLFGAEAFF.

The V gene is TRBV10-3, the J gene TRBJ2-3; no definite D call. Germline CDR1 ENHRY, CDR2 SYGVKD. This CDR3 contains 13 residues. V lost 5 bases and J 2 bases, leaving 8 bases between the germline ends. The CDR3 DNA reads as TGTGCCATCAGTAATCTCAACACAGATACGCAGTATTTT. It codes for CAISNLNTDTQYF.

This clone has just one count. The chain uses TRBV4-1 and TRBJ1-4; D ambiguous. This CDR3 has 16 residues. Trimming removed 0 bases from V and 6 bases from J, with 14 bases in between. CDR1 is MGHRA and CDR2 is YSYEKL in the germline V gene. CDR3 nucleotide sequence: TGCGCCAGCAGCCAAGACGCCGCGGTCGTGGATGAAAAACTGTTTTTT. It translates to CASSQDAAVVDEKLFF.

This clone was picked up one time. This chain joins TRBV2 and TRBJ2-4; D may be TRBD2 (5 bases). Germline assignment: CDR1 SNHLY and CDR2 FYNNEI. The CDR3 length is 13 residues. Trimming cost V 6 bases and J 0 bases, with 6 bases left between them. DNA for the CDR3: TGTGCCAGCAGCGGGGTAGCCAAAAACATTCAGTACTTC. Translation: CASSGVAKNIQYF. The whole variable domain, remainder taken from reference TRBV2 and TRBJ2-4, is EPEVTQTPSHQVTQMGQEVILRCVPISNHLYFYWYRQILGQKVEFLVSFYNNEISEKSEIFDDQFSVERPDGSNFTLKIRSTKLEDSAMYFCASSGVAKNIQYFGAGTRLSVL.

V gene TRBV5-1 combines with J gene TRBJ2-1; D is ambiguous. Trimming stripped 0 bases from V and 10 bases from J, with 8 bases between. The CDR3 sequence is 12 residues long. Germline V gene data show CDR1 as SGHRS and CDR2 as YFSETQ. The DNA for the CDR3 is TGCGCCAGCAGCTTGGCGCTAAACGAGCAGTTCTTC. Translating gives CASSLALNEQFF. Using reference TRBV5-1 and TRBJ2-1 for the parts outside the CDR3, the full variable domain is KAGVTQTPRYLIKTRGQQVTLSCSPISGHRSVSWYQQTPGQGLQFLFEYFSETQRNKGNFPGRFSGRQFSNSRSEMNVSTLELGDSALYLCASSLALNEQFFGPGTRLTVL.

This clone was recorded once. In DNA, the CDR3 is TGTGCCAGCAGTGCAGGGGGCAGCCAGCCCCAGCATTTT. Translation: CASSAGGSQPQHF. The genes are TRBV6-4 and TRBJ1-5, with TRBD1 matching 8 bases. Trimming cost V 4 bases and J 7 bases; bases outside gene matches: 3. The CDR3 runs 13 residues. The V gene's germline CDR1 is MRHNA and CDR2 SNTAGT.